This is a list of T cell receptor beta chains from one sample in a study of long-term antiretroviral therapy in people with HIV. Sequencing was performed with immunoSEQ multiplex PCR; in TCRdb, only in-frame clones are kept and a portion is missing. The sample holds around 28,000 clones, 70% to 90% seen once. The sample was unsorted PBMCs, taken 0.8 years after starting antiretroviral therapy. Every receptor here comes from a woman in her 30s with HIV. CDR3s include the opening cysteine and the closing phenylalanine or tryptophan. The D gene is left open where the match is weak. Not every row has a clone size; where given, it reads once, few, many or a size class.

d_call: -
v_call: TRBV27
clone_size: -
j_call: TRBJ1-5
cdr3_nt: TGTGCCAGCAGTTTTCGGGTCGGCCAGCCCCAGCATTTT
cdr3_aa: CASSFRVGQPQHF

d_call: -
v_call: TRBV29-1
clone_size: -
j_call: TRBJ2-1
cdr3_nt: TGCAGCGTTAGTGGAGGGAGCTCCTACAATGAGCAGTTCTTC
cdr3_aa: CSVSGGSSYNEQFF

d_call: TRBD1
v_call: TRBV25-1
clone_size: -
j_call: TRBJ1-1
cdr3_nt: TGTGCCAGCAGTGGGGGACAGGGGCTGAACACTGAAGCTTTCTTT
cdr3_aa: CASSGGQGLNTEAFF

d_call: -
v_call: TRBV6-1
clone_size: -
j_call: TRBJ1-5
cdr3_nt: TGTGCCAGCAGTGAACTTACTCGCAGAACGTTTAGCAATCAGCCCCAGCATTTT
cdr3_aa: CASSELTRRTFSNQPQHF

d_call: -
v_call: TRBV7-9
clone_size: -
j_call: TRBJ1-2
cdr3_nt: TGTGCCAGCCAGCGGGGGGAAGCTAACTATGGCTACACCTTC
cdr3_aa: CASQRGEANYGYTF

d_call: -
v_call: TRBV7-9
clone_size: -
j_call: TRBJ2-6
cdr3_nt: TGTGCCAGCAGCTTAGCCTCTGGGGCCAACGTCCTGACTTTC
cdr3_aa: CASSLASGANVLTF

d_call: -
v_call: TRBV27
clone_size: -
j_call: TRBJ1-3
cdr3_nt: TGTGCCAGCAGTTTAGGGACACCCCTGGGAAACACCATATATTTT
cdr3_aa: CASSLGTPLGNTIYF

d_call: -
v_call: TRBV6-1
clone_size: -
j_call: TRBJ1-2
cdr3_nt: TGTGCCAGCAGTGAAGTGGCAGGAGGTTATGGCTACACCTTC
cdr3_aa: CASSEVAGGYGYTF

d_call: -
v_call: TRBV5-1
clone_size: -
j_call: TRBJ1-1
cdr3_nt: TGCGCCAGCAGCTCGGACAGATTGAACACTGAAGCTTTCTTT
cdr3_aa: CASSSDRLNTEAFF

d_call: TRBD1
v_call: TRBV14
clone_size: -
j_call: TRBJ1-2
cdr3_nt: TGTGCCAGCAGCCAAGCCCCGGGACAGGGGGCGCCGGGCTACACCTTC
cdr3_aa: CASSQAPGQGAPGYTF

d_call: TRBD1
v_call: TRBV5-4
clone_size: -
j_call: TRBJ1-2
cdr3_nt: TGTGCCAGCAGCCAAGGGGGACAGGGGAGCTCAGGCTACACCTTC
cdr3_aa: CASSQGGQGSSGYTF

d_call: TRBD2
v_call: TRBV4-1
clone_size: few
j_call: TRBJ2-3
cdr3_nt: TGCGCCAGCAGCGAAAGAAGCGGGACTAGCACAGATACGCAGTATTTT
cdr3_aa: CASSERSGTSTDTQYF

d_call: -
v_call: TRBV9
clone_size: -
j_call: TRBJ1-2
cdr3_nt: TGTGCCAGCAGCGTAGACGCAGGCCCCTATGGCTACACCTTC
cdr3_aa: CASSVDAGPYGYTF

d_call: -
v_call: TRBV19
clone_size: -
j_call: TRBJ2-3
cdr3_nt: TGTGCCAGTCTAGTTGGAGATACGCAGTATTTT
cdr3_aa: CASLVGDTQYF

d_call: -
v_call: TRBV28
clone_size: few
j_call: TRBJ2-7
cdr3_nt: TGTGCCAGCAGCGCGACAGGGACTGACTACGAGCAGTACTTC
cdr3_aa: CASSATGTDYEQYF

d_call: TRBD2
v_call: TRBV5-8
clone_size: -
j_call: TRBJ2-1
cdr3_nt: TGTGCCAGCAGTCCCGGACTAGCGGGGGGGCCGGTAGGTGAGCAGTTCTTC
cdr3_aa: CASSPGLAGGPVGEQFF

d_call: -
v_call: TRBV7-8
clone_size: -
j_call: TRBJ1-5
cdr3_nt: TGTGCCAGCAGCTTAGTCAGGGGCCTGTCGCCCCAGCATTTT
cdr3_aa: CASSLVRGLSPQHF

d_call: TRBD2
v_call: TRBV5-1
clone_size: -
j_call: TRBJ2-5
cdr3_nt: TGCGCCAGCAGCACGGGACTAGCGGTCCAAGAGACCCAGTACTTC
cdr3_aa: CASSTGLAVQETQYF

d_call: -
v_call: TRBV6-1
clone_size: -
j_call: TRBJ1-1
cdr3_nt: TGTGCCAGCAGTGAAGAAGTGGCTACGACTGAAGCTTTCTTT
cdr3_aa: CASSEEVATTEAFF

d_call: -
v_call: TRBV9
clone_size: -
j_call: TRBJ2-3
cdr3_nt: TGTGCCAGCAGCCCCACGGGCCTCACAGATACGCAGTATTTT
cdr3_aa: CASSPTGLTDTQYF

d_call: -
v_call: TRBV6-1
clone_size: -
j_call: TRBJ1-2
cdr3_nt: TGTGCCAGCAGTGAAGGGCATCGTTTCTATGGCTACACCTTC
cdr3_aa: CASSEGHRFYGYTF

d_call: -
v_call: TRBV11-2
clone_size: -
j_call: TRBJ2-1
cdr3_nt: TGTGCCAGCAGCTTAGGGGGGCTCGGCAATGAGCAGTTCTTC
cdr3_aa: CASSLGGLGNEQFF

d_call: -
v_call: TRBV6-5
clone_size: once
j_call: TRBJ2-1
cdr3_nt: TGTGCCAGCAGTCGAAAGAGGGATGAGCAGTTCTTC
cdr3_aa: CASSRKRDEQFF

d_call: -
v_call: TRBV7-9
clone_size: -
j_call: TRBJ1-1
cdr3_nt: TGTGCCAGCAGCCGAAGTCGGGAAGTTGAAGCTTTCTTT
cdr3_aa: CASSRSREVEAFF

d_call: -
v_call: TRBV6-1
clone_size: -
j_call: TRBJ1-1
cdr3_nt: TGTGCCAGCAGAGCCCCGGACGGGAACACTGAAGCTTTCTTT
cdr3_aa: CASRAPDGNTEAFF

d_call: TRBD1
v_call: TRBV19
clone_size: few
j_call: TRBJ1-5
cdr3_nt: TGTGCCAGTAGCCCCGACAGGGGGCGACCTAGGGATAGCAATCAGCCCCAGCATTTT
cdr3_aa: CASSPDRGRPRDSNQPQHF

d_call: TRBD1
v_call: TRBV6-1
clone_size: once
j_call: TRBJ1-6
cdr3_nt: TGTGCCAGCAGTGATAACAGGGGGCTATATTCACCCCTCCACTTT
cdr3_aa: CASSDNRGLYSPLHF

d_call: -
v_call: TRBV5-8
clone_size: -
j_call: TRBJ2-6
cdr3_nt: TGTGCCAGCAGCTTGGGAATCGGACGGGCTGGGGCCAACGTCCTGACTTTC
cdr3_aa: CASSLGIGRAGANVLTF

d_call: TRBD1
v_call: TRBV2
clone_size: few
j_call: TRBJ1-2
cdr3_nt: TGTGCCAGCAGACCTACAGGGGGCTATGGCTACACCTTC
cdr3_aa: CASRPTGGYGYTF

d_call: -
v_call: TRBV18
clone_size: -
j_call: TRBJ2-1
cdr3_nt: TGTGCCAGCTCACCCAGGGGGGCGTACAATGAGCAGTTCTTC
cdr3_aa: CASSPRGAYNEQFF

d_call: TRBD1
v_call: TRBV6-1
clone_size: -
j_call: TRBJ1-1
cdr3_nt: TGTGCCAGCTTAGAAGTACAGGGGCGGGAGGCTTTCTTT
cdr3_aa: CASLEVQGREAFF

d_call: -
v_call: TRBV30
clone_size: -
j_call: TRBJ1-2
cdr3_nt: TGTGCCTGGAGTACGGGATTTGGCTACACCTTC
cdr3_aa: CAWSTGFGYTF

d_call: TRBD1
v_call: TRBV27
clone_size: -
j_call: TRBJ1-2
cdr3_nt: TGTGCCAGCAGTTCCACCTCAGGGGGTTGGCGGCACGGCTACACCTTC
cdr3_aa: CASSSTSGGWRHGYTF

d_call: -
v_call: TRBV29-1
clone_size: -
j_call: TRBJ1-2
cdr3_nt: TGCAGCGCATCACCAGCGGGGGTATATGGCTACACCTTC
cdr3_aa: CSASPAGVYGYTF

d_call: -
v_call: TRBV19
clone_size: -
j_call: TRBJ2-5
cdr3_nt: TGTGCCAGTAGTATTCTAGACGGCGAGACCCAGTACTTC
cdr3_aa: CASSILDGETQYF

d_call: -
v_call: TRBV27
clone_size: -
j_call: TRBJ2-6
cdr3_nt: TGTGCCAGCAGTTTATGGGTCTCTGGGGCCAACGTCCTGACTTTC
cdr3_aa: CASSLWVSGANVLTF

d_call: -
v_call: TRBV7-8
clone_size: -
j_call: TRBJ2-5
cdr3_nt: TGTGCCAGCAGCTCCCTCTATGGAGAGACCCAGTACTTC
cdr3_aa: CASSSLYGETQYF

d_call: TRBD2
v_call: TRBV12-5
clone_size: -
j_call: TRBJ2-3
cdr3_nt: TGTGCTAGTGGTTTGGTATACTATATAGCGGGGGCTACACCTTACCCGCAGTATTTT
cdr3_aa: CASGLVYYIAGATPYPQYF

d_call: -
v_call: TRBV5-8
clone_size: once
j_call: TRBJ1-4
cdr3_nt: TGTGCCAGCAGCTGGGGGGCCGGCAAAGCGGAAAAACTGTTTTTT
cdr3_aa: CASSWGAGKAEKLFF

d_call: -
v_call: TRBV11-2
clone_size: -
j_call: TRBJ2-1
cdr3_nt: TGTGCCAGCAGCCACGGGCGGGGACGGTACAATGAGCAGTTCTTC
cdr3_aa: CASSHGRGRYNEQFF